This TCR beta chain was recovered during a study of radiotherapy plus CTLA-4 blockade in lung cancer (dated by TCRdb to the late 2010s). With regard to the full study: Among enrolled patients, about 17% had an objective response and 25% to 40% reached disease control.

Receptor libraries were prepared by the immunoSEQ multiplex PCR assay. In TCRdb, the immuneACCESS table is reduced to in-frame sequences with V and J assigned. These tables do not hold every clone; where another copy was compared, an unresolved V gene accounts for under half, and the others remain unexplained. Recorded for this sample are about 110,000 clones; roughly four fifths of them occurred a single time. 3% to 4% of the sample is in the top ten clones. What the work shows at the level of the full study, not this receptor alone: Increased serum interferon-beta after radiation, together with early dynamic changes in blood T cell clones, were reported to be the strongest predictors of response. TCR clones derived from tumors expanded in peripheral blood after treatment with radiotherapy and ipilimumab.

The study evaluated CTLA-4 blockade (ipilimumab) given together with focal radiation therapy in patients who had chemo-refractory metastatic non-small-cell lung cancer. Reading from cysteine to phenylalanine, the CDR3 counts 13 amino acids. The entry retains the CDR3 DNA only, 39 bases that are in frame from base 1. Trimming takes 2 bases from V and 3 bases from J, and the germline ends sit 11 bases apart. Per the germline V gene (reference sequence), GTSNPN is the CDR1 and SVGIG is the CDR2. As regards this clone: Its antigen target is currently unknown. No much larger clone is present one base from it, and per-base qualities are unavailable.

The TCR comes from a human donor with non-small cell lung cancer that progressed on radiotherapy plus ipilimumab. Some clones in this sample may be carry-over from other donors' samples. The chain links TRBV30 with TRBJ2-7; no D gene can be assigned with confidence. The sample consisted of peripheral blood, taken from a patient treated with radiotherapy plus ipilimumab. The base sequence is TGTGCCTGGAGTAGTGGGTCTTACTACGAGCAGTACTTC. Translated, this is CAWSSGSYYEQYF.